This entry is about one T cell receptor beta chain. This CDR3 is 15 amino acids long. Trimming removed 8 bases from V and 0 bases from J, with 16 bases in between. Per the germline V gene, CDR1 is LNHDA and CDR2 is SQIVND (reference sequence). Only in-frame clones appear in the TCRdb table, and some are missing; sequencing was by immunoSEQ multiplex PCR. The table shows some 20,000 clones, with 86% occurring only once. The data are from a study of blood T cell repertoires in COVID-19. About the study: Acute and convalescent COVID-19 samples came from the United States, Italy and Spain. Nucleic acid was either cDNA or gDNA, and it came from T cells, B-cell-depleted T cells, or PBMCs.

The rearrangement links TRBV19 to TRBJ1-1, with D possibly TRBD1 on 6 matching bases. The source is a human donor with acute or convalescent COVID-19. The donor label of this sample is uncertain. The sample comprised peripheral blood. CDR3 sequence reads: CASRPDSGLNTEAFF. The CDR3 nucleotides read TGTGCCAGTCGTCCGGACAGCGGCTTGAACACTGAAGCTTTCTTT.